The 28 T cell receptor beta chains reported below all come from one sample, sequenced in a study of T-cell reconstitution after alpha-beta-depleted transplantation in children. Library preparation (for TCRbeta) was performed with unique molecular identifiers. A single record per CDR3 protein comes from TCRdb applying MiXCR to the PCR reads. The sample yields fewer than 400,000 distinct CDR3 sequences, around 20% seen once. The input for sequencing was PBMCs, mostly from graft donor cells, taken 180 days after TCRalphabeta/CD19-depleted stem cell transplant. Source of these receptors: a male patient between 5 and 17 years old who had a stem cell transplant for acute lymphoblastic leukemia, so the T cells may come from the graft donor.

The chain links TRBV7-9 to TRBJ2-1; TRBD1 matches at 8 bases. V lost 4 bases and J lost 3; bases outside the gene matches: 5. Looked up from germline, CDR1 is SEHNR and CDR2 is FQNEAQ (reference sequence). The CDR3 is 15 residues long. CDR3 sequence reads: CASSSGQGVYNEQFF. For the CDR3, the DNA is TGTGCCAGCAGCTCCGGACAGGGTGTCTACAATGAGCAGTTCTTC. Full variable domain (rest looked up from reference TRBV7-9 and TRBJ2-1): DTGVSQNPRHKITKRGQNVTFRCDPISEHNRLYWYRQTLGQGPEFLTYFQNEAQLEKSRLLSDRFSAERPKGSFSTLEIQRTEQGDSAMYLCASSSGQGVYNEQFFGPGTRLTVL.

A remark on this clonotype: A junction boundary mismatches the germline segment, possibly from a read error. The CDR3 nucleotides read TGTGCCAGCAGTTTAGGGGCTTTTCAAGAGACCCGGTACTTC. Protein: CASSLGAFQETRYF. This chain joins TRBV12-3 or TRBV12-4 and TRBJ2-5; D gene uncertain. There are 14 residues in the CDR3.

This chain uses TRBV5-1 with TRBJ2-7; the match to TRBD1 covers 8 bases. J was trimmed by 3 bases and V by 3 bases; bases with no gene match: 5. Germline CDR1 and CDR2: SGHRS and YFSETQ. The CDR3 length is 14 residues. The CDR3 DNA sequence: TGCGCCAGCAGCTCCAGGGGGCCTCGCTACGAGCAGTACTTC. This encodes CASSSRGPRYEQYF.

The gene calls are TRBV7-6 and TRBJ2-1; the match to TRBD2 covers 7 bases. The CDR3 spans 16 residues. The V segment lost 1 base and the J segment 3 bases; nucleotides outside the gene matches: 6. Germline loops: CDR1 SGHVS, CDR2 FNYEAQ. Written as DNA, the CDR3 is TGTGCCAGCAGCTTAGGGACTAGAGTAGTCTACAATGAGCAGTTCTTC. Translated, it gives CASSLGTRVVYNEQFF.

This clonotype was seen many times. The chain employs TRBV5-6 and TRBJ2-1; TRBD1 might be the D (6 bases). The CDR3 covers 15 residues. Germline V gene sequence: CDR1 SGHDT, CDR2 YYEEEE. V was cut by 2 bases and J by 0 bases, with 9 bases left in between. CDR3 residues: CASSFQGSSYNEQFF. The DNA for the CDR3 is TGTGCCAGCAGCTTCCAGGGGAGCTCCTACAATGAGCAGTTCTTC.

This clonotype was recorded once. The genes are TRBV29-1 and TRBJ2-3, with 14 nucleotides matching TRBD2. The ends lost 4 bases at V and 6 bases at J; junction bases unmatched: 9. The CDR3 is 16 residues long. Germline CDR1 SQVTM, CDR2 ANQGSEA. CDR3 sequence: CSVVGLAGGGYDTQYF. The CDR3 DNA is TGCAGCGTTGTAGGACTAGCGGGAGGTGGATACGATACGCAGTATTTT.

The J gene is TRBJ2-7, the V gene TRBV12-3 or TRBV12-4; no definite D call. The CDR3 loop spans 13 amino acids. Trimming cost V 2 bases and J 3 bases, with 8 bases left between them. The CDR3: CASSLNSYYEQYF. CDR3 bases: TGTGCCAGCAGTTTAAACTCATACTACGAGCAGTACTTC.

The rearrangement uses TRBV2 and TRBJ2-1; the match to TRBD2 covers 7 bases. Unmatched junction bases numbered 9, after V lost 7 bases and J lost 3 bases. Germline-derived CDR1 and CDR2 are SNHLY and FYNNEI. CDR3 length: 15 amino acids. The CDR3 nucleotides are TGTGCCAGCAAGGTTCGGGGAGGGCTCTACAATGAGCAGTTCTTC. Translating it yields CASKVRGGLYNEQFF. The full variable domain, with the rest looked up from reference TRBV2 and TRBJ2-1, is EPEVTQTPSHQVTQMGQEVILRCVPISNHLYFYWYRQILGQKVEFLVSFYNNEISEKSEIFDDQFSVERPDGSNFTLKIRSTKLEDSAMYFCASKVRGGLYNEQFFGPGTRLTVL.

This clonotype was counted a few times. The rearrangement joins TRBV20-1 to TRBJ2-7; D unclear. Trimming shortened V by 4 bases and J by 0 bases, and 13 bases separated the two germline ends. CDR1 is DFQATT, CDR2 SNEGSKA, per germline (reference sequence). The CDR3 runs to 14 residues. The CDR3, as DNA: TGCAGTGCTAACAAACTCATAAGCTCCTACGAGCAGTACTTC. Translating gives CSANKLISSYEQYF.

The rearrangement joins TRBV7-9 to TRBJ1-1; D is uncertain. Germline lookup yields CDR1 SEHNR and CDR2 FQNEAQ (reference sequence). V was cut by 1 base and J by 4 bases, with 7 bases left in between. The CDR3 is made up of 13 amino acids. CDR3 amino acids: CASSLGQATEAFF. The CDR3 DNA follows: TGTGCCAGCAGCTTAGGCCAGGCCACTGAAGCTTTCTTT.

The sample holds a few counts of this clonotype. The chain recombines TRBV15 with TRBJ1-1, with D unclear. This CDR3 comprises 14 residues. In germline, CDR1 is LNHNV, CDR2 YYDKDF (reference sequence). Deletions cut 0 bases from V and 6 bases from J, with 11 bases between. The CDR3 DNA follows: TGTGCCACCAGCAGAGATGGTCGGTATTCTGAAGCTTTCTTT. Translating it yields CATSRDGRYSEAFF.

The chain has TRBV27 and TRBJ2-1, with D possibly being TRBD1 or TRBD2 (5 bases each). Trimming removed 3 bases from V and 6 bases from J, with 15 bases in between. The CDR3 loop spans 15 amino acids. Germline loops: CDR1 MNHEY, CDR2 SMNVEV (reference sequence). The CDR3 sequence is CASSFLGLSGNEQFF. The DNA for the CDR3 is TGTGCCAGCAGTTTTTTGGGGCTAAGCGGCAATGAGCAGTTCTTC.

This clonotype has only a few counts. The V call is TRBV5-5, the J call TRBJ2-1; perhaps TRBD2 as D (6 bases). CDR3 size: 15 residues. Trimming took off 3 bases at V and 10 bases at J, with 20 bases between the two ends. Germline CDR1 reads SGHKS; CDR2 reads YYEKEE (reference sequence). The CDR3 sequence: CASSSGTRVPREQFF. The DNA of the CDR3 is TGTGCCAGCAGCTCCGGGACTCGGGTCCCTCGGGAGCAGTTCTTC. Supplemented by reference TRBV5-5 and TRBJ2-1, the full variable domain reads DAGVTQSPTHLIKTRGQQVTLRCSPISGHKSVSWYQQVLGQGPQFIFQYYEKEERGRGNFPDRFSARQFPNYSSELNVNALLLGDSALYLCASSSGTRVPREQFFGPGTRLTVL.

The count of this clonotype is one. The chain carries TRBV11-2 and TRBJ2-2, with a possible D match to TRBD2 (6 bases). The CDR3 covers 15 residues. Germline CDR1 SGHAT, CDR2 FQNNGV. With 2 bases removed from V and 0 bases from J, the gap between germline ends came to 7 bases. The CDR3 nucleotides are TGTGCCAGCAGCTTAAGCGGGTCGAACACCGGGGAGCTGTTTTTT. Amino acid sequence: CASSLSGSNTGELFF. Together with reference TRBV11-2 and TRBJ2-2, the CDR3 gives the full variable domain: EAGVAQSPRYKIIEKRQSVAFWCNPISGHATLYWYQQILGQGPKLLIQFQNNGVVDDSQLPKDRFSAERLKGVDSTLKIQPAKLEDSAVYLCASSLSGSNTGELFFGEGSRLTVL.

This clonotype came up once. J is TRBJ2-3 and V is TRBV2, with 14 positions matching TRBD2. The germline gives CDR1 SNHLY, CDR2 FYNNEI. J gave up 6 bases and V 5 bases, and 13 bases lay outside the gene matches. The CDR3 runs 18 residues. In DNA, the CDR3 is TGTGCCAGCAGTTCCCAGACTAGCGGGAGGGCCCAGTGGGATACGCAGTATTTT. It is translated as CASSSQTSGRAQWDTQYF.

A few counts support this clonotype. The rearrangement links TRBV20-1 to TRBJ2-3, with TRBD2 matching 9 bases. CDR3 size: 16 residues. With V trimmed by 1 base and J by 5 bases, 10 bases remained unmatched. Germline V gives CDR1 DFQATT, CDR2 SNEGSKA (reference sequence). The CDR3 DNA reads as TGCAGTGCTAGAGGGGTAGCGGGAGTGAGAAGAGATACGCAGTATTTT. The encoded protein is CSARGVAGVRRDTQYF.

The chain couples TRBV6-6 to TRBJ2-7, with TRBD1 matching 8 bases. The CDR3 runs to 13 residues. Trimming removed 6 bases from V and 10 bases from J; junction bases left unmatched: 11. Germline V gene data show CDR1 as MNHNY and CDR2 as SVGAGI (reference sequence). The CDR3 DNA reads TGTGCCAGCAGGGCCCAGGGGACAGGCTTACAGTACTTC. This gives the protein CASRAQGTGLQYF.

This clonotype was seen more than once but under ten times. The chain joins TRBV20-1 to TRBJ2-3; possibly TRBD2 for D (6 bases). Germline CDR1 is DFQATT and CDR2 is SNEGSKA (reference sequence). This CDR3 spans 18 amino acids. V shed 5 bases and J shed 2 bases, with 26 bases lying between them. The CDR3 sequence is CSAPSVGLAGIFTDTQYF. The CDR3 region has the DNA TGCAGTGCTCCGTCAGTCGGCCTGGCGGGGATTTTCACAGATACGCAGTATTTT.

The chain joins TRBV19 to TRBJ1-2, with D possibly matching TRBD1 (6 bases). With 2 bases removed from V and 3 bases from J, the gap between germline ends came to 10 bases. This CDR3 comprises 14 residues. Germline loops: CDR1 LNHDA, CDR2 SQIVND (reference sequence). The CDR3 loop is CASSIWRGDYGYTF. The CDR3, as DNA: TGTGCCAGTAGTATATGGAGGGGGGACTATGGCTACACCTTC.

The V call is TRBV7-9, the J call TRBJ2-2, with a weak D call TRBD2 (6 bases). The CDR3 extends over 16 amino acids. The V end lost 3 bases, the J end lost 8 bases, and 19 bases lay between the germline ends. Germline values: CDR1 SEHNR, CDR2 FQNEAQ (reference sequence). The CDR3 DNA reads as TGTGCCAGCAGCTTCACGGCGGGGAGCATTACTGGGGAGCTGTTTTTT. Its protein product is CASSFTAGSITGELFF.

The J gene is TRBJ1-1, the V gene TRBV7-9; no reliable D call. Trimming stripped 5 bases from V and 4 bases from J, with 11 bases between. Germline CDR1 SEHNR, CDR2 FQNEAQ (reference sequence). This CDR3 region has 13 residues. The CDR3 loop is CASSLTWGTEAFF. The CDR3 coding sequence is TGTGCCAGCAGCCTCACCTGGGGCACTGAAGCTTTCTTT.

This clonotype showed up many times. This rearrangement joins TRBV7-8 to TRBJ2-7; TRBD1 matches at 8 bases. Trimming at V came to 2 bases and at J to 1 base, leaving 1 base not matched to a gene. The CDR3 has 14 residues. CDR1 is SGHVS, CDR2 FQNEAQ, per germline. The CDR3 region has the DNA TGTGCCAGCAGCTTATGGGACAGGTCCTACGAGCAGTACTTC. This codes for CASSLWDRSYEQYF.

The sample holds a few counts of this clonotype. The chain couples TRBV6-5 to TRBJ2-2; D possibly corresponds to TRBD2 (6 bases). V lost 2 bases, J lost 7 bases, and 11 bases lay in between. This CDR3 has 14 residues. Germline V gives CDR1 MNHEY, CDR2 SVGAGI. CDR3 nucleotide sequence: TGTGCCAGCAGTTACGGGGGGATTGGCGGGGAGCTGTTTTTT. This translates into CASSYGGIGGELFF.

The chain joins TRBV12-3 or TRBV12-4 to TRBJ2-2; tentatively, D is TRBD2 (6 bases). The V gene lost 5 bases and the J gene lost 0 bases, with 19 bases spanning the gap. This CDR3 has 18 amino acids. As DNA, the CDR3 is TGTGCCAGCAGTCCTTCTTCCAGGCGGGGACCGAACACCGGGGAGCTGTTTTTT. Its protein is CASSPSSRRGPNTGELFF.

The gene calls are TRBV28 and TRBJ2-3; D is ambiguous. The germline V gene has CDR1 MDHEN and CDR2 SYDVKM. The CDR3 length is 16 residues. V lost 6 bases and J lost 0, with 16 bases in between. CDR3 DNA: TGTGCCAGCAGCCCAAGCTTCCGTGCTAGCACAGATACGCAGTATTTT. This codes for CASSPSFRASTDTQYF.

The chain recombines TRBV18 with TRBJ2-4; perhaps TRBD2 as D (5 bases). Germline CDR1 and CDR2: KGHSH and LQKENI. The CDR3 spans 13 residues. V lost 4 bases to trimming and J lost 7 bases, with 11 bases between them. CDR3 residues: CASSLEIANIQYF. Here the CDR3 DNA reads TGTGCCAGCTCACTGGAGATAGCGAACATTCAGTACTTC.

The chain uses TRBV27 and TRBJ2-7; 13 bases are shared with TRBD2. Looked up from germline, CDR1 is MNHEY and CDR2 is SMNVEV (reference sequence). This CDR3 has 15 residues. V trimming: 4 bases; J trimming: 6 bases; junction bases outside the gene matches: 6. CDR3 in DNA: TGTGCCAGCAGTTGGACCGGGACTAGCGGGACCGAGCAGTACTTC. It yields the protein CASSWTGTSGTEQYF.

The chain couples TRBV20-1 to TRBJ2-5; 12 bases map to TRBD2. Germline V gene data show CDR1 as DFQATT and CDR2 as SNEGSKA (reference sequence). With V trimmed by 3 bases and J by 1 base, 3 bases remained unmatched. This CDR3 contains 15 residues. CDR3 nucleotide sequence: TGCAGTGCTAGTCAGACTAGCGGGGGCCAAGAGACCCAGTACTTC. Amino acid sequence: CSASQTSGGQETQYF.